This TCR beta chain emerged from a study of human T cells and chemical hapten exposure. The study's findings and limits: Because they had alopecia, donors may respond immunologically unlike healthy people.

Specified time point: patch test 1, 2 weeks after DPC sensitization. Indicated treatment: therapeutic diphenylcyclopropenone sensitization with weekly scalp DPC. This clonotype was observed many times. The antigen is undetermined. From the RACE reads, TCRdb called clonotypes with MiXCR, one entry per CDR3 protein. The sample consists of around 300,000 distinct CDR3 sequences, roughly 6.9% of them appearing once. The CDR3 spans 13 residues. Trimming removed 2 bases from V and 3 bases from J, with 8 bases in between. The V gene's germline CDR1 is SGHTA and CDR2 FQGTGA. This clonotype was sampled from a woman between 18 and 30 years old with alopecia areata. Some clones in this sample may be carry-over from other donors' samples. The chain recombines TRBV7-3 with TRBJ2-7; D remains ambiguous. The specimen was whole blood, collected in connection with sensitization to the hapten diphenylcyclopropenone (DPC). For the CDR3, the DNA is TGTGCCAGCAGCTTAGGAGACAACTACGAGCAGTACTTC. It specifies CASSLGDNYEQYF.